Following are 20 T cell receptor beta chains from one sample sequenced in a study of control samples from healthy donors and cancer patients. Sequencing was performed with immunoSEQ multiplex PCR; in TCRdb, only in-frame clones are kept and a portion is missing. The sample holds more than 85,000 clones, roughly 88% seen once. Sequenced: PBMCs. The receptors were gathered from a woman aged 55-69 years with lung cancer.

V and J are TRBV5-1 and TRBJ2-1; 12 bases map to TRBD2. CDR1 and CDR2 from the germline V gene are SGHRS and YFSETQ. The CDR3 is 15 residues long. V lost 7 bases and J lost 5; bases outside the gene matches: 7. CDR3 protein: CASGPTSGRDNEQFF. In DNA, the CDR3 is TGCGCCAGCGGTCCGACTAGCGGGAGAGACAATGAGCAGTTCTTC. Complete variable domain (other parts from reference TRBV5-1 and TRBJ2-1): KAGVTQTPRYLIKTRGQQVTLSCSPISGHRSVSWYQQTPGQGLQFLFEYFSETQRNKGNFPGRFSGRQFSNSRSEMNVSTLELGDSALYLCASGPTSGRDNEQFFGPGTRLTVL.

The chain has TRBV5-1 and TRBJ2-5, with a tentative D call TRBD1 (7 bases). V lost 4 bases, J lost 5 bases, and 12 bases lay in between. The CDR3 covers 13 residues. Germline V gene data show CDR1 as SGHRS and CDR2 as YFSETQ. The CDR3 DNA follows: TGCGCCAGCAGCCGGGACAGCGGGGAGACCCAGTACTTC. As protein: CASSRDSGETQYF. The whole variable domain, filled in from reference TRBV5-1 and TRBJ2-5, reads KAGVTQTPRYLIKTRGQQVTLSCSPISGHRSVSWYQQTPGQGLQFLFEYFSETQRNKGNFPGRFSGRQFSNSRSEMNVSTLELGDSALYLCASSRDSGETQYFGPGTRLLVL.

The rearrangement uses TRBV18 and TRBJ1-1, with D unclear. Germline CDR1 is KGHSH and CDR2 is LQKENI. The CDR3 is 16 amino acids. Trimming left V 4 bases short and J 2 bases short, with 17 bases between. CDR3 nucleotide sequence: TGTGCCAGCTCACTCGACCCACCACAGATTAACACTGAAGCTTTCTTT. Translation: CASSLDPPQINTEAFF.

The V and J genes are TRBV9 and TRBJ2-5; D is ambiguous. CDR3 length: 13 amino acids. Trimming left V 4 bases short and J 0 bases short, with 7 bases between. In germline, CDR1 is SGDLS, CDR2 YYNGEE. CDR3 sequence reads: CASSQTNQETQYF. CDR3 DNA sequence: TGTGCCAGCAGCCAAACTAACCAAGAGACCCAGTACTTC.

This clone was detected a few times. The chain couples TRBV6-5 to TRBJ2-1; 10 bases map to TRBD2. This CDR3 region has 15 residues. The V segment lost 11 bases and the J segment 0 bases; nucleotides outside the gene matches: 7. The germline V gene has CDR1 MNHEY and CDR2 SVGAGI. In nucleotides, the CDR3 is TGTGCCGGGGGACCTAGCGGGAGCTCCTACAATGAGCAGTTCTTC. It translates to CAGGPSGSSYNEQFF.

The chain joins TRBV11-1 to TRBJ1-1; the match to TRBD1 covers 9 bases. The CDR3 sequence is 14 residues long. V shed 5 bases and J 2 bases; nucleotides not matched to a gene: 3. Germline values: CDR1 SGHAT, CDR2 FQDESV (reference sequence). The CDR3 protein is CASSLTGGNTEAFF. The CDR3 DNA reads TGTGCCAGCAGCCTGACAGGGGGAAACACTGAAGCTTTCTTT.

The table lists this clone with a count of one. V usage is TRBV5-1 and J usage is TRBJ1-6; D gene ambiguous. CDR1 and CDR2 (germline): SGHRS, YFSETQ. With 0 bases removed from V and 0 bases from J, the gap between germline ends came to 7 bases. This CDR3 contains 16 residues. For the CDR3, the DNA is TGCGCCAGCAGCTTGGATTCAGACTCCTATAATTCACCCCTCCACTTT. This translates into CASSLDSDSYNSPLHF.

The CDR3 DNA follows: TGTGCCAGCAGCCAAGAAACCCTCTCCTTCACCTATGGCTACACCTTC. It codes for CASSQETLSFTYGYTF. The rearrangement links TRBV3-1 (or the pseudogene TRBV3-2) to TRBJ1-2, with D unclear. The CDR3 is 16 amino acids. Between the trimmed V and J ends, which lost 0 bases and 4 bases, there was a span of 15 bases. Germline CDR1 is LGHDT and CDR2 is YNNKEL (reference sequence).

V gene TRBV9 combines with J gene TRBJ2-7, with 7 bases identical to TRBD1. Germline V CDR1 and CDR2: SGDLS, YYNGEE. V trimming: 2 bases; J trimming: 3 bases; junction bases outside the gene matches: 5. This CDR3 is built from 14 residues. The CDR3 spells CASSVGQVGYEQYF. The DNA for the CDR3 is TGTGCCAGCAGCGTTGGACAGGTCGGCTACGAGCAGTACTTC.

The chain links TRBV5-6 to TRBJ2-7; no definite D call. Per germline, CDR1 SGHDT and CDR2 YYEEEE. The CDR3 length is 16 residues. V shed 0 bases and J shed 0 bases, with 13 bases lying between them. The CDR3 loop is CASSLAWRPSSYEQYF. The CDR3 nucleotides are TGTGCCAGCAGCTTGGCCTGGAGACCGAGCTCCTACGAGCAGTACTTC.

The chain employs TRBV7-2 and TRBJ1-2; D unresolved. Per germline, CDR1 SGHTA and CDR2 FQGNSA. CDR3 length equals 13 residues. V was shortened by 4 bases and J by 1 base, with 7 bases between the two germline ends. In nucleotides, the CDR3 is TGTGCCAGCAGCTACGATCTTAACTATGGCTACACCTTC. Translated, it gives CASSYDLNYGYTF.

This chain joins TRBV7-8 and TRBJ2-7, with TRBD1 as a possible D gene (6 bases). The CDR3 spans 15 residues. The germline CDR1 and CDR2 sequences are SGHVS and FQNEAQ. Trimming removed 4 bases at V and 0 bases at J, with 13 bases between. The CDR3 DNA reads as TGTGCCAGCAGCTACAGGGCCATCACCTCCTACGAGCAGTACTTC. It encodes CASSYRAITSYEQYF. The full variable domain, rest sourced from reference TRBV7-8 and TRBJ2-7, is GAGVSQSPRYKVAKRGQDVALRCDPISGHVSLFWYQQALGQGPEFLTYFQNEAQLDKSGLPSDRFFAERPEGSVSTLKIQRTQQEDSAVYLCASSYRAITSYEQYFGPGTRLTVT.

The CDR3 nucleotides are TGTGCCAGCTCACCTGAAGACAGGGGCCTCCCGTACTTC. It codes for CASSPEDRGLPYF. The genes are TRBV18 and TRBJ2-7, with 8 nucleotides matching TRBD1. Looked up from germline, CDR1 is KGHSH and CDR2 is LQKENI. With V trimmed by 3 bases and J by 12 bases, 10 bases remained unmatched. This CDR3 is built from 13 residues.

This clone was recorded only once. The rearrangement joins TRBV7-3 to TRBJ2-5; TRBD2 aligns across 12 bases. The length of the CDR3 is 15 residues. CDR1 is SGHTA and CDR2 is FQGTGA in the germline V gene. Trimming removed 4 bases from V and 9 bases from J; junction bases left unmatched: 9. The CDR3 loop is CASSSGTSGPWAQYF. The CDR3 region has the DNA TGTGCCAGCAGCTCAGGGACTAGCGGGCCATGGGCCCAGTACTTC.

CDR3 in DNA: TGTGCCAGCAGGACCTCGGGGCCCAAGGAGCAGTTCTTC. Its translation: CASRTSGPKEQFF. The J gene is TRBJ2-1, the V gene TRBV2; D tentatively reads TRBD1 or TRBD2 (5 bases each). Per germline, CDR1 SNHLY and CDR2 FYNNEI. The length of the CDR3 is 13 residues. V was cut by 6 bases and J by 10 bases, with 16 bases left in between.

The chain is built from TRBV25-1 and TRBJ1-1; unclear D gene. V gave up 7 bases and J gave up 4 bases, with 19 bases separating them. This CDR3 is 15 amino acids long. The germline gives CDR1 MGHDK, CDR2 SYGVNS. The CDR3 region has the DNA TGTGCCAGCAATAGAGCTGAACGGGCGGGCACTGAAGCTTTCTTT. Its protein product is CASNRAERAGTEAFF.

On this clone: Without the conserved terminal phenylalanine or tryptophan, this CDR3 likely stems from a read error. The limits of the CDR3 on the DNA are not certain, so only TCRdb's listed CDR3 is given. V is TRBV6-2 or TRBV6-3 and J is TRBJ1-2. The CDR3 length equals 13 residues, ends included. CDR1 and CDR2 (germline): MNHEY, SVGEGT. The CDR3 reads CASSSRTLRDLLV.

The CDR3 spells CASSLRPEQTGELFF. DNA of the CDR3: TGTGCCAGCAGCTTAAGGCCAGAACAAACCGGGGAGCTGTTTTTT. The chain carries TRBV5-5 and TRBJ2-2, with D hard to call. This CDR3 comprises 15 residues. V shed 2 bases and J shed 5 bases, with 13 bases lying between them. CDR1 is SGHKS and CDR2 is YYEKEE in the germline V gene (reference sequence).

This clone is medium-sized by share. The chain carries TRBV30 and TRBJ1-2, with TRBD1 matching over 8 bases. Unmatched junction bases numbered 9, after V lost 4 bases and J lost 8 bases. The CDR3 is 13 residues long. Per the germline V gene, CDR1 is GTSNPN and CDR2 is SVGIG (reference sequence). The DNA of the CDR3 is TGTGCCTGGAACCTACAGACAGGGGTGGGCTACACCTTC. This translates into CAWNLQTGVGYTF.

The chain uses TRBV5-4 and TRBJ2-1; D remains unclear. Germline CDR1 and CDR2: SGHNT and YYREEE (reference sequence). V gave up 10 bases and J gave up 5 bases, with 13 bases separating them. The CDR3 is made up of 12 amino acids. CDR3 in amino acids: CAVPLTNNEQFF. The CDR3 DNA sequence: TGTGCCGTCCCTTTGACGAACAATGAGCAGTTCTTC.